Listed here are 27 T cell receptor beta chains from one sample, sequenced in a study of CD8 T cells in ankylosing spondylitis. TCRdb ran MiXCR on the 5' RACE reads and lists one entry per CDR3 protein. The sample consists of 200,000 to 300,000 distinct CDR3 sequences, roughly 8.6% of them appearing once. The sample taken for sequencing was blood, either unsorted or a sorted T cell fraction (not recorded which). These receptors were collected from a male donor with ankylosing spondylitis or in good health (not recorded which).

Many counts were recorded for this clonotype. This chain joins TRBV27 and TRBJ2-2; 7 nucleotides align to TRBD1. Germline V gives CDR1 MNHEY, CDR2 SMNVEV (reference sequence). V dropped 5 bases and J dropped 7; count of bases not matched to a gene: 7. The CDR3 covers 14 residues. CDR3: CASSQGTVGGELFF. The CDR3 region has the DNA TGTGCCAGCAGTCAGGGGACAGTGGGCGGGGAGCTGTTTTTT.

Ten or more counts support this clonotype. The genes are TRBV13 and TRBJ2-1; 10 nucleotides align to TRBD2. The germline V gene has CDR1 PRHDT and CDR2 FYEKMQ (reference sequence). Unmatched junction bases numbered 4, after V lost 2 bases and J lost 3 bases. The CDR3 is made up of 16 amino acids. The CDR3: CASSLRSSGGYNEQFF. CDR3 DNA sequence: TGTGCCAGCAGCTTAAGGTCTAGCGGGGGCTACAATGAGCAGTTCTTC.

At least ten counts were recorded for this clonotype. The CDR3 DNA sequence: TGCAGTGCTAGCAGGGGGCAATACGAAAACATTCAGTACTTC. Translation gives CSASRGQYENIQYF. The V gene is TRBV20-1, the J gene TRBJ2-4; TRBD1 matches 8 bases. The length of the CDR3 is 14 residues. Trimming took 3 bases from V and 5 from J; bases not matched to a gene: 6. Germline assignment: CDR1 DFQATT and CDR2 SNEGSKA (reference sequence).

This clonotype was observed at least ten times. This sequence joins TRBV10-3 and TRBJ2-7, with no clear D. The germline gives CDR1 ENHRY, CDR2 SYGVKD. The CDR3 is 16 residues long. The V end was cut by 7 bases, the J end by 5 bases, with 24 bases between. CDR3 bases: TGTGCCATCACCGAGGAGCCCTCGGGCCTAACCCACGAGCAGTACTTC. Encoded protein: CAITEEPSGLTHEQYF.

This clonotype was observed at least ten times. The chain links TRBV27 to TRBJ1-2, with D maybe TRBD1 (6 bases). Germline CDR1 reads MNHEY; CDR2 reads SMNVEV (reference sequence). Trimming stripped 5 bases from V and 5 bases from J, with 15 bases between. There are 14 residues in the CDR3. The CDR3, as DNA: TGTGCCAGCAGTCTCAAGACAGGCGGATATGGCTACACCTTC. Protein: CASSLKTGGYGYTF.

This clonotype has just a few counts. This chain joins TRBV20-1 and TRBJ2-3; D is unclear. The CDR3 totals 15 residues. Trimming shortened V by 1 base and J by 0 bases, and 11 bases separated the two germline ends. Germline V gene data show CDR1 as DFQATT and CDR2 as SNEGSKA (reference sequence). The chain's CDR3 is CSARGRAVSTDTQYF. The CDR3 nucleotides read TGCAGTGCTAGAGGACGTGCGGTTAGCACAGATACGCAGTATTTT.

This clonotype was seen repeatedly, ten times or more. CDR3 coding DNA: TGTGCCAGCAGCTTAAACGTGGAGACTGAAGCTTTCTTT. It encodes CASSLNVETEAFF. The V and J genes are TRBV7-9 and TRBJ1-1; D is ambiguous. The CDR3 spans 13 residues. Germline V gives CDR1 SEHNR, CDR2 FQNEAQ (reference sequence). Trimming removed 2 bases from V and 5 bases from J, with 9 bases in between. The full variable domain, completed using reference TRBV7-9 and TRBJ1-1, is DTGVSQNPRHKITKRGQNVTFRCDPISEHNRLYWYRQTLGQGPEFLTYFQNEAQLEKSRLLSDRFSAERPKGSFSTLEIQRTEQGDSAMYLCASSLNVETEAFFGQGTRLTVV.

The chain is built from TRBV18 and TRBJ1-4; D might be TRBD1 (5 bases). The CDR3 is 14 amino acids. Germline CDR1 KGHSH, CDR2 LQKENI. Trimming cost V 3 bases and J 5 bases, with 10 bases left between them. The CDR3 reads CASSPPGGNEKLFF. Here the CDR3 DNA reads TGTGCCAGCTCACCGCCCGGGGGAAATGAAAAACTGTTTTTT.

The chain recombines TRBV7-9 with TRBJ1-1; D remains ambiguous. CDR3 length equals 14 residues. Germline CDR1 SEHNR, CDR2 FQNEAQ (reference sequence). V was trimmed by 4 bases and J by 10 bases, leaving 19 bases between them. CDR3 nucleotides: TGTGCCAGCAGCTCCACCTCAGGACTCAGCGGAGCTTTCTTT. It is translated as CASSSTSGLSGAFF.

V gene TRBV7-6 combines with J gene TRBJ2-1; D is unresolved. CDR3 length equals 12 residues. The germline gives CDR1 SGHVS, CDR2 FNYEAQ. V gave up 11 bases and J gave up 9 bases, with 17 bases separating them. CDR3 sequence: CALSSPLGEQFF. CDR3 in DNA: TGTGCCCTCAGCAGCCCTCTCGGTGAGCAGTTCTTC.

This clonotype was counted many times. The chain combines TRBV5-5 with TRBJ2-2; TRBD1 aligns across 7 bases. V trimming: 1 base; J trimming: 7 bases; junction bases outside the gene matches: 7. Germline-derived CDR1 and CDR2 are SGHKS and YYEKEE (reference sequence). The CDR3 length is 15 residues. CDR3 in DNA: TGTGCCAGCAGCTTGCTTCGACAGGGTCACGGGGAGCTGTTTTTT. It translates to CASSLLRQGHGELFF.

In this sample, this clonotype turned up many times. J is TRBJ1-1 and V is TRBV12-3 or TRBV12-4; D is unresolved. The CDR3 runs 14 residues. V was pared by 6 bases and J by 0 bases, with 11 bases between. Here the CDR3 reads CASRSSNMNTEAFF. The CDR3 region has the DNA TGTGCCAGCAGATCCAGCAACATGAACACTGAAGCTTTCTTT.

This clonotype was seen a handful of times. The chain links TRBV20-1 to TRBJ2-1; TRBD2 matches at 16 bases. The CDR3 runs 19 residues. Germline CDR1 and CDR2: DFQATT and SNEGSKA (reference sequence). The CDR3 sequence: CTPIKAGTSGRANYNEQFF. CDR3 sequence (DNA): TGCACTCCGATTAAGGCCGGGACTAGCGGGAGGGCCAACTACAATGAGCAGTTCTTC.

This clonotype was recorded many times. V usage is TRBV5-6 and J usage is TRBJ1-6; the D is unclear. The CDR3 runs to 12 residues. V was shortened by 2 bases and J by 7 bases, with 4 bases between the two germline ends. Germline V gene lookup returns CDR1 SGHDT and CDR2 YYEEEE. The CDR3 nucleotides are TGTGCCAGCAGCTTTCAGAATTCACCCCTCCACTTT. Amino acids: CASSFQNSPLHF.

The sample holds many counts of this clonotype. This chain connects TRBV12-3 or TRBV12-4 to TRBJ2-3; 8 nucleotides match TRBD2. The CDR3 has 16 residues. V lost 7 bases and J lost 1; bases outside the gene matches: 10. Here the CDR3 reads CASTPRGGPRTDTQYF. DNA for the CDR3: TGTGCCAGCACCCCCCGGGGGGGGCCCCGCACAGATACGCAGTATTTT.

This clonotype was observed a handful of times. The V and J genes are TRBV7-3 and TRBJ2-1; 9 nucleotides line up with TRBD2. V shed 1 base and J 7 bases; nucleotides not matched to a gene: 8. Germline CDR1 is SGHTA and CDR2 is FQGTGA. The CDR3 contains 16 residues. Written as DNA, the CDR3 is TGTGCCAGCAGCTTAATCGGGGCTAGCGGGAAGAATGAGCAGTTCTTC. It encodes CASSLIGASGKNEQFF.

The rearrangement uses TRBV18 and TRBJ2-7; D is tentatively TRBD1 or TRBD2 (5 bases each). The CDR3 has 13 amino acids. Germline V lookup: CDR1 KGHSH, CDR2 LQKENI. V lost 2 bases to trimming and J lost 4 bases, with 9 bases between them. CDR3 DNA: TGTGCCAGCTCACCAAGGGACCGATACGAGCAGTACTTC. This sequence encodes CASSPRDRYEQYF.

This clonotype was found many times. J is TRBJ1-5 and V is TRBV12-3 or TRBV12-4, with D perhaps TRBD1 (6 bases). The CDR3 contains 14 residues. V was cut by 6 bases and J by 4 bases, with 13 bases left in between. The CDR3 sequence is CASSPGTTNQPQHF. In DNA, the CDR3 is TGTGCCAGCAGCCCCGGGACAACGAATCAGCCCCAGCATTTT.

CDR3 bases: TGTGCCAGCATTAGACGGAACTCTGGGGCCAACGTCCTGACTTTC. Its translation is CASIRRNSGANVLTF. V gene TRBV28 combines with J gene TRBJ2-6, with D hard to call. Trimming removed 7 bases from V and 0 bases from J, with 10 bases in between. There are 15 residues in the CDR3. The germline V gene has CDR1 MDHEN and CDR2 SYDVKM.

There are many counts of this clonotype. The chain couples TRBV7-8 to TRBJ2-7, with 10 bases aligning to TRBD1. Germline CDR1 SGHVS, CDR2 FQNEAQ. The CDR3 length is 16 residues. Losses at the gene ends were 0 bases for V and 0 bases for J; bases not matched to a gene: 2. This chain's CDR3 is CASSLADRGHSYEQYF. CDR3 nucleotides: TGTGCCAGCAGCTTAGCCGACAGGGGGCACTCCTACGAGCAGTACTTC.

This clonotype was seen ten or more times. The V and J genes are TRBV6-5 and TRBJ1-3, with TRBD1 as a possible D gene (6 bases). The V end was cut by 0 bases, the J end by 0 bases, with 12 bases between. In germline, CDR1 is MNHEY, CDR2 SVGAGI. The CDR3 runs to 17 residues. In DNA, the CDR3 is TGTGCCAGCAGTTACTCCGCCAGGGGATTCTCTGGAAACACCATATATTTT. Amino acids: CASSYSARGFSGNTIYF.

A remark on this clonotype: A much larger clone sits a single nucleotide away, making a read error possible. The CDR3 DNA sequence: TGCAGTGCGGGTCTAGCGGGGAGCTACAATGTGCAGTTCTTC. Its translation is CSAGLAGSYNVQFF. This chain links TRBV20-1 with TRBJ2-1; 9 positions match TRBD2. Germline V gene data show CDR1 as DFQATT and CDR2 as SNEGSKA (reference sequence). The CDR3 is 14 residues long.

This clonotype was found many times. This chain uses TRBV7-8 with TRBJ2-2; TRBD2 matches 8 bases. Per germline, CDR1 SGHVS and CDR2 FQNEAQ. V dropped 0 bases and J dropped 7; count of bases not matched to a gene: 7. This CDR3 region has 16 residues. CDR3 sequence: CASSLASGGRVGELFF. The CDR3 nucleotides are TGTGCCAGCAGCTTAGCATCGGGAGGGCGCGTCGGGGAGCTGTTTTTT.

This clonotype appeared many times. The chain recombines TRBV19 with TRBJ2-1, with 7 nucleotides matching TRBD1. Germline V CDR1 and CDR2: LNHDA, SQIVND (reference sequence). After removal of 5 bases from V and 10 bases from J, the junction contained 5 bases not matched to a gene. This CDR3 spans 12 amino acids. As DNA, the CDR3 is TGTGCCAGTAGTCCAAGGACAGGCGAGCAGTTCTTC. As protein: CASSPRTGEQFF.

There are many counts of this clonotype. CDR3 amino acids: CSAREASGRRDIQYF. In nucleotides, the CDR3 is TGCAGTGCTAGAGAGGCAAGCGGGAGAAGGGACATTCAGTACTTC. This chain links TRBV20-1 with TRBJ2-4; 8 nucleotides match TRBD2. The V gene's germline CDR1 is DFQATT and CDR2 SNEGSKA (reference sequence). The CDR3 extends over 15 amino acids. V was clipped by 0 bases and J by 8 bases; unmatched bases: 9.

This clonotype was seen ten or more times. This chain uses TRBV12-5 with TRBJ2-1, with D tentatively TRBD1 or TRBD2 (5 bases each). CDR1 LGHNT and CDR2 FRNRAP come from the germline V gene. The CDR3 is made up of 11 amino acids. Trimming took off 3 bases at V and 9 bases at J, with 6 bases between the two ends. The CDR3 spells CASGFGGEQFF. For the CDR3, the DNA is TGTGCTAGTGGTTTTGGGGGTGAGCAGTTCTTC. Complete variable domain (other parts from reference TRBV12-5 and TRBJ2-1): DARVTQTPRHKVTEMGQEVTMRCQPILGHNTVFWYRQTMMQGLELLAYFRNRAPLDDSGMPKDRFSAEMPDATLATLKIQPSEPRDSAVYFCASGFGGEQFFGPGTRLTVL.

This clonotype appeared a few times. This chain uses TRBV24-1 with TRBJ1-1; the D gene is possibly TRBD1 (6 bases). The V end lost 2 bases, the J end lost 2 bases, and 17 bases lay between the germline ends. CDR3 length equals 17 residues. Germline V gives CDR1 KGHDR, CDR2 SFDVKD. CDR3 in amino acids: CATSDSSRNRANTEAFF. The CDR3 DNA follows: TGTGCCACCAGTGATTCCAGCAGGAACAGGGCTAACACTGAAGCTTTCTTT.